The 21 T cell receptor beta chains in this list originate from one sample, sequenced in a study of shared clonotypes between healthy human individuals. Profiling relied on immunoSEQ multiplex PCR, and the TCRdb table lists in-frame clones only, not all of them. The sample lists under 300,000 clones, approximately 65% occurring once. The sequenced material came from memory CD4+ T cells sorted from blood. Subset described: CD45RA-negative fraction. The origin of the receptors is a man aged 30 to 45 in good health.

The chain recombines TRBV6-1 with TRBJ1-2; tentative D call: TRBD1 (5 bases). Germline V gene data show CDR1 as MNHNS and CDR2 as SASEGT. The CDR3 is 13 amino acids. V was shortened by 4 bases and J by 6 bases, with 12 bases between the two germline ends. In DNA, the CDR3 is TGTGCCAGCAGTGTGGGGACGGGGAATGGCTACACCTTC. Translation gives CASSVGTGNGYTF.

This clone has more than one count but fewer than ten. The chain combines TRBV5-6 with TRBJ2-5, with 9 bases that match TRBD1. V was pared by 7 bases and J by 2 bases, with 9 bases of the junction left unmatched. This CDR3 spans 15 amino acids. Per the germline V gene, CDR1 is SGHDT and CDR2 is YYEEEE. Written as DNA, the CDR3 is TGTGCCAGCGCACCCTACGGACAGGGGCAAGAGACCCAGTACTTC. Its protein product is CASAPYGQGQETQYF.

About this clone: This may be a read error, as it is one base from a much larger clone. The same CDR3 is also encoded by other DNA sequences in this sample. The rearrangement links TRBV27 to TRBJ1-2; TRBD1 aligns across 9 bases. CDR1 is MNHEY and CDR2 is SMNVEV in the germline V gene (reference sequence). CDR3 length: 17 residues. The CDR3 here is CASSTVRGKQGAYGYTF. The DNA of the CDR3 is TGTGCCAGCAGTACCGTAAGGGGAAAACAGGGGGCTTATGGCTACACCTTT.

As regards this clone: Different DNA sequences within this sample yield the same CDR3. This chain connects TRBV28 to TRBJ1-1; 10 bases fit TRBD1. J was trimmed by 5 bases and V by 7 bases; bases with no gene match: 10. CDR3 length: 15 amino acids. The germline V gene has CDR1 MDHEN and CDR2 SYDVKM. The DNA of the CDR3 is TGTGCCAGCACTTTTAGGACAGGGGGGAGAACTGAAGCTTTCTTT. Translating it yields CASTFRTGGRTEAFF.

This clone was counted between two and nine times. The V and J genes are TRBV15 and TRBJ2-1, with unresolved D. The CDR3 is made up of 13 amino acids. CDR1 is LNHNV and CDR2 is YYDKDF in the germline V gene (reference sequence). Trimming took 3 bases from V and 8 from J, leaving 11 bases between them. The CDR3 loop is CATSRDGRHEQFF. CDR3 DNA: TGTGCCACCAGCAGGGACGGGCGACATGAGCAGTTCTTC. The full variable domain, with the rest looked up from reference TRBV15 and TRBJ2-1, is DAMVIQNPRYQVTQFGKPVTLSCSQTLNHNVMYWYQQKSSQAPKLLFHYYDKDFNNEADTPDNFQSRRPNTSFCFLDIRSPGLGDTAMYLCATSRDGRHEQFFGPGTRLTVL.

The rearrangement uses TRBV5-6 and TRBJ2-1; D remains unclear. Trimming pared 1 base from V and 9 bases from J, leaving 8 bases between. Germline V CDR1 and CDR2: SGHDT, YYEEEE. The CDR3 runs to 12 residues. CDR3 sequence (DNA): TGTGCCAGCAGCTTGCGTATGAGTGAGCAGTTCTTC. Its protein is CASSLRMSEQFF.

The chain recombines TRBV11-2 with TRBJ2-1, with a tentative D call TRBD1 (5 bases). Germline CDR1 is SGHAT and CDR2 is FQNNGV. Trimming cost V 5 bases and J 6 bases, with 11 bases left between them. CDR3 length: 13 residues. In DNA, the CDR3 is TGTGCCAGCAGCCCCACCCAGGGCAATGAGCAGTTCTTC. Its protein is CASSPTQGNEQFF.

The chain carries TRBV2 and TRBJ2-7; TRBD2 is a possible D gene (6 bases). Deletions cut 11 bases from V and 7 bases from J, with 18 bases between. Per the germline V gene, CDR1 is SNHLY and CDR2 is FYNNEI. This CDR3 region has 12 residues. The CDR3 sequence is CARNRGTGEQYF. The CDR3 bases are TGTGCCCGCAACCGGGGGACGGGAGAGCAGTACTTC.

This clone has a handful of counts. This sequence joins TRBV15 and TRBJ1-5; D remains ambiguous. Per germline, CDR1 LNHNV and CDR2 YYDKDF (reference sequence). This CDR3 region has 14 residues. The V gene lost 1 base and the J gene lost 7 bases, with 11 bases spanning the gap. In DNA, the CDR3 is TGTGCCACCAGCAGAGGGATCCCTGGGCAGCCCCAGCATTTT. It yields the protein CATSRGIPGQPQHF.

The genes are TRBV6-6 and TRBJ2-1; TRBD2 matches at 10 bases. Trimming at V came to 4 bases and at J to 10 bases, leaving 7 bases not matched to a gene. This CDR3 is 14 amino acids long. Germline lookup yields CDR1 MNHNY and CDR2 SVGAGI (reference sequence). Written as DNA, the CDR3 is TGTGCCAGCAGTTCTAGCGGGAGTAGGTTGGAGCAGTTCTTC. It is translated as CASSSSGSRLEQFF.

The rearrangement uses TRBV10-3 and TRBJ2-6; weak D call: TRBD2 (5 bases). Germline V CDR1 and CDR2: ENHRY, SYGVKD. The CDR3 loop spans 16 amino acids. V was cut by 0 bases and J by 5 bases, with 11 bases left in between. CDR3 amino acids: CAISESGSSRANVLTF. The DNA for the CDR3 is TGTGCCATCAGTGAGTCGGGGAGTTCCCGGGCCAACGTCCTGACTTTC.

The chain links TRBV4-2 to TRBJ1-2, with a tentative D call TRBD1 (5 bases). The germline V gene encodes CDR1 LGHNA and CDR2 YNFKEQ. Trimming took off 0 bases at V and 2 bases at J, with 10 bases between the two ends. The CDR3 extends over 15 amino acids. The CDR3 loop reads CASSQDEGRNYGYTF. CDR3 in DNA: TGTGCCAGCAGCCAAGACGAGGGGCGCAACTATGGCTACACCTTC.

There are a few counts of this clone. The identical CDR3 is also encoded by other nucleotide sequences in the sample. The chain joins TRBV11-2 to TRBJ1-2; D remains unclear. Trimming pared 1 base from V and 3 bases from J, leaving 6 bases between. This CDR3 has 13 amino acids. CDR1 SGHAT and CDR2 FQNNGV come from the germline V gene. CDR3 sequence (DNA): TGTGCCAGCAGCTTAGTCGGGGACTATGGCTACACCTTC. Translating it yields CASSLVGDYGYTF.

The rearrangement links TRBV6-1 to TRBJ2-7; D is uncertain. Germline CDR1 MNHNS, CDR2 SASEGT. Between the trimmed V and J ends, which lost 4 bases and 0 bases, there was a span of 10 bases. The CDR3 contains 14 residues. CDR3 amino acids: CASSASQSSYEQYF. Written as DNA, the CDR3 is TGTGCCAGCAGTGCCTCACAGAGCTCCTACGAGCAGTACTTC.

The chain employs TRBV11-2 and TRBJ2-7; D perhaps matches TRBD2 (7 bases). V was clipped by 6 bases and J by 6 bases, with 21 bases between them. The germline gives CDR1 SGHAT, CDR2 FQNNGV. The CDR3 runs to 15 residues. CDR3 coding DNA: TGTGCCAGCAGGGGGGGGGCCGGGAGGCCAGCCGAGCAGTACTTC. Its translation is CASRGGAGRPAEQYF.

This chain joins TRBV5-1 and TRBJ2-7; D perhaps matches TRBD2 (5 bases). Trimming pared 0 bases from V and 1 base from J, leaving 20 bases between. CDR1 and CDR2 from the germline V gene are SGHRS and YFSETQ. This CDR3 region has 18 residues. Here the CDR3 DNA reads TGCGCCAGCAGCTTGGGCCCTTCCGACTACAGCAGATCCTACGAGCAGTACTTC. This sequence encodes CASSLGPSDYSRSYEQYF.

In its sample, this clone was seen a few times. The chain uses TRBV5-1 and TRBJ2-2, with 10 bases that match TRBD1. The V gene end was trimmed by 4 bases and the J gene end by 3 bases; junction bases not matched to a gene: 3. Germline V gene sequence: CDR1 SGHRS, CDR2 YFSETQ. This CDR3 is 15 amino acids long. The CDR3 is CASSLGQGYTGELFF. CDR3 DNA sequence: TGCGCCAGCAGCCTGGGACAGGGGTACACCGGGGAGCTGTTTTTT.

CDR3 residues: CASRPPPGLSYNEQFF. The CDR3, as DNA: TGTGCCAGCAGACCCCCCCCCGGCCTGTCCTACAATGAGCAGTTCTTC. The rearrangement joins TRBV7-9 to TRBJ2-1; D ambiguous. Trimming pared 6 bases from V and 1 base from J, leaving 16 bases between. CDR1 is SEHNR, CDR2 FQNEAQ, per germline (reference sequence). The CDR3 extends over 16 amino acids.

The chain carries TRBV5-6 and TRBJ1-1; D unclear. With 4 bases removed from V and 3 bases from J, the gap between germline ends came to 13 bases. The CDR3 is made up of 14 amino acids. Germline CDR1 is SGHDT and CDR2 is YYEEEE. The DNA for the CDR3 is TGTGCCAGCAGCCCGGACCGGGAAGACACTGAAGCTTTCTTT. Amino acids: CASSPDREDTEAFF.

V is TRBV5-5 and J is TRBJ2-6, with 9 bases fitting TRBD1. Germline CDR1 SGHKS, CDR2 YYEKEE (reference sequence). Trimming took 1 base from V and 0 from J; bases not matched to a gene: 5. This CDR3 has 18 amino acids. The CDR3 loop reads CASSLLGQGHSGANVLTF. The CDR3 DNA sequence: TGTGCCAGCAGCTTGCTGGGACAGGGTCACTCTGGGGCCAACGTCCTGACTTTC.

This chain links TRBV2 with TRBJ2-3, with 10 bases matching TRBD1. Germline loops: CDR1 SNHLY, CDR2 FYNNEI. The V and J ends lost 4 bases and 0 bases, in that order; junction bases with no gene match: 7. CDR3 length: 17 amino acids. The CDR3: CASSVRTGGMSTDTQYF. CDR3 nucleotides: TGTGCCAGCAGTGTGAGGACAGGGGGAATGAGCACAGATACGCAGTATTTT.